This T cell receptor (beta chain) was sequenced for a study of T cell responses to AZD1222 COVID-19 vaccine. Study observations and caveats: Spike-wide vaccine-associated CD4 TCRs dominated at 160-218 and 743-854.

Germline loops: CDR1 SGHTA, CDR2 FQGNSA. The V gene end was trimmed by 5 bases and the J gene end by 5 bases; junction bases not matched to a gene: 6. CDR3 length: 14 amino acids. Remarks on this clone: Its matching antigen is unknown.

Sequenced by immunoSEQ multiplex PCR; TCRdb stores in-frame clones only, minus some. The sample shows over 110,000 clones, around 90% of them seen only once. The sequenced sample was peripheral blood, obtained on day 0 of AZD1222 vaccination. The TCR sequence derives from an adult in good health. The genes are TRBV7-2 and TRBJ1-2; 9 positions match TRBD1. DNA for the CDR3: TGTGCCAGCAGCCCGACAGGGGGAAGGTATGGCTACACCTTC. Translating gives CASSPTGGRYGYTF.